The present TCR beta chain was sequenced within a study of OX40 agonist ivuxolimab in advanced cancers. The data were produced by immunoSEQ multiplex PCR, yet TCRdb's version contains in-frame clones alone and is incomplete. The table records some 70,000 clones, roughly 88% of them present only once. Sequenced material: CD4+ or CD8+ T cells sorted from blood, taken in a trial of the OX40 agonist ivuxolimab. The source is an adult with an advanced solid tumor such as melanoma, head and neck, liver or kidney cancer.

The CDR3 nucleotides are TGCGCCAGCAGCTTTAAGGTGGCCAGCGGGATATCGAACACCGGGGAGCTGTTTTTT. Translating gives CASSFKVASGISNTGELFF. The genes are TRBV5-1 and TRBJ2-2; 7 positions agree with TRBD2. The germline CDR1 and CDR2 sequences are SGHRS and YFSETQ. The ends lost 2 bases at V and 0 bases at J; junction bases unmatched: 13. The CDR3 extends over 19 amino acids.